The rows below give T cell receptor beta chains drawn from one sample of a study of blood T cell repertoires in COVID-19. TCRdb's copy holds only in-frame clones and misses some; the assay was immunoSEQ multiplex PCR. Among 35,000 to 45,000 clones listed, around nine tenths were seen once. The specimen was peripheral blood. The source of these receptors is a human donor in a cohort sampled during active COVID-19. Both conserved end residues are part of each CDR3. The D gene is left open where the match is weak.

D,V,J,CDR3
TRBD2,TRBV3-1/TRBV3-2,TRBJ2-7,CASSQDGTSLHEQYF
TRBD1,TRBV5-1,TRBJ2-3,CASQSGTGGADTQYF
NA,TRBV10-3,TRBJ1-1,CAIKEGGQTTEAFF
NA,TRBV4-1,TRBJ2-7,CASSQDPVSSYEQYF
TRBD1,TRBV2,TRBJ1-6,CASSEGQGWGSPLHF
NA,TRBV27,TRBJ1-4,CASSLEGVGKLFF
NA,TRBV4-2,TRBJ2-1,CASSQVGGGPNNEQFF
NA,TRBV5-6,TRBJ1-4,CASSLTGRRDEKLFF
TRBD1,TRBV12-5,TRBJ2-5,CASGLGDSDLYQETQYF
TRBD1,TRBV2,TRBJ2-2,CASSSGTATGELFF
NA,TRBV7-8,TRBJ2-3,CASSLDGTGGNTQYF
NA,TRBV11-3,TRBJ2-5,CASSLGPIRGLEETQYF
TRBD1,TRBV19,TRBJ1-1,CASSITGGSYTEAFF
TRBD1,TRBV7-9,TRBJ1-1,CASSTTGGTEAFF
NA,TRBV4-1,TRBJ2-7,CASSQNRFDEQYF
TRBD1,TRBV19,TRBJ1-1,CASSFGQGLEAFF
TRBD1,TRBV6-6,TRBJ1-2,CASSLGTGYYGYTF
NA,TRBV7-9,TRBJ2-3,CASSLGVQFTDTQYF
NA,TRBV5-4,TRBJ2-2,CATTGQKNTGELFF
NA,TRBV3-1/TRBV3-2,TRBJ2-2,CASRGGTGELFF
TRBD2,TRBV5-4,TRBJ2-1,CASSAQGRGGSSYNEQFF
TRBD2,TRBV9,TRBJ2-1,CASSPSGGDNEQFF
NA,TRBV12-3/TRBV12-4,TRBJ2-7,CASSLKDREQYF
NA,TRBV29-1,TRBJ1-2,CSAWLGYGYTF
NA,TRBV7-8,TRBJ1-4,CASSPRGGFNEKLFF
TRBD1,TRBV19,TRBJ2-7,CASSKSGTGGAYEQYF
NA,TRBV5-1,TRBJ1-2,CASSLQGWDYGYTF
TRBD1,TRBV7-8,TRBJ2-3,CASSPRTGGLTDTQYF
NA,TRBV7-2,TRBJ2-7,CASSLSGSYEQYF
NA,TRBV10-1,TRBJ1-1,CASSEEAGTTEAFF
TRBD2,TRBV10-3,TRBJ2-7,CAISTSDKFYEQYF
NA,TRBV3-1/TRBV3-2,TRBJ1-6,CASRERGSYNSPLHF
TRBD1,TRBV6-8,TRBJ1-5,CASTTFEGARQPQHF
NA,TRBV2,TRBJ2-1,CASRNQGGSEQFF
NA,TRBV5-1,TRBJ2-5,CASSRVGGEETQYF
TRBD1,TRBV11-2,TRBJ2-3,CASSLNRGTDTQYF
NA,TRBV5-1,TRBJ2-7,CASSPEGGYEQYF